Shown below are 29 T cell receptor beta chains from a single sample sequenced in a study of blood T cell repertoires in COVID-19. Some clones are missing from TCRdb's copy, which holds only in-frame ones; the method was immunoSEQ multiplex PCR. The sample holds roughly 68,000 clones; 80% to 90% are singletons and the top ten take 6% to 8%. Sequences were obtained from peripheral blood. The receptors were gathered from a woman aged 80 or over with active COVID-19.

This chain uses TRBV7-6 with TRBJ2-7, with D possibly matching TRBD2 (6 bases). This CDR3 contains 13 residues. The V gene lost 0 bases and the J gene lost 6 bases, with 9 bases spanning the gap. Germline V lookup: CDR1 SGHVS, CDR2 FNYEAQ. The CDR3 DNA is TGTGCCAGCAGCTTAGCGGAGGGGACCGAGCAGTACTTC. Translated, it gives CASSLAEGTEQYF.

Points on this clone: This CDR3 is also generated by other DNA sequences in the sample. The chain uses TRBV19 and TRBJ2-5; TRBD2 aligns across 7 bases. Per the germline V gene, CDR1 is LNHDA and CDR2 is SQIVND (reference sequence). V gave up 3 bases and J gave up 2 bases; unmatched junction bases: 6. This CDR3 has 15 residues. This CDR3 is CASSIGGGVQETQYF. The DNA for the CDR3 is TGTGCCAGTAGTATCGGGGGAGGGGTACAAGAGACCCAGTACTTC.

This chain connects TRBV7-3 to TRBJ1-1, with D hard to call. The germline V gene has CDR1 SGHTA and CDR2 FQGTGA. The CDR3 spans 13 residues. Trimming removed 2 bases at V and 4 bases at J, with 8 bases between. For the CDR3, the DNA is TGTGCCAGCAGCTTATTTCGCGGCACTGAAGCTTTCTTT. Amino acid sequence: CASSLFRGTEAFF.

The rearrangement joins TRBV7-9 to TRBJ1-1, with D uncertain. Trimming left V 5 bases short and J 3 bases short, with 10 bases between. There are 13 residues in the CDR3. Germline V gives CDR1 SEHNR, CDR2 FQNEAQ (reference sequence). CDR3 nucleotides: TGTGCCAGCAGCCGGGAGGCGGACACTGAAGCTTTCTTT. Protein product: CASSREADTEAFF.

The chain links TRBV11-2 to TRBJ1-6; D is undetermined. The germline CDR1 and CDR2 sequences are SGHAT and FQNNGV. Deletions cut 3 bases from V and 9 bases from J, with 3 bases between. The CDR3 is made up of 11 amino acids. CDR3 sequence (DNA): TGTGCCAGCAGCTTTCTTTCACCCCTCCACTTT. This gives the protein CASSFLSPLHF.

The chain joins TRBV5-6 to TRBJ1-5, with a possible D match to TRBD1 (5 bases). Germline V gene data show CDR1 as SGHDT and CDR2 as YYEEEE. The CDR3 runs to 15 residues. V lost 0 bases to trimming and J lost 11 bases, with 18 bases between them. The CDR3 loop reads CASSLARGVEEAQHF. CDR3 in DNA: TGTGCCAGCAGCTTGGCTCGGGGGGTTGAGGAGGCCCAGCATTTT.

The rearrangement uses TRBV7-8 and TRBJ2-7; D is possibly TRBD2 (7 bases). CDR3 size: 15 residues. From germline, CDR1 is SGHVS and CDR2 FQNEAQ. V lost 2 bases and J 2 bases, leaving 13 bases between the germline ends. The CDR3 loop reads CASSLRQGRAYEQYF. Here the CDR3 DNA reads TGTGCCAGCAGCTTAAGGCAGGGGAGGGCCTACGAGCAGTACTTC.

The sample holds many counts of this clone. The rearrangement joins TRBV7-2 to TRBJ2-7; 8 nucleotides match TRBD2. Germline V gene data show CDR1 as SGHTA and CDR2 as FQGNSA. This CDR3 has 15 residues. The junction had 12 bases not matched to a gene; V was cut back by 4 bases and J by 7 bases. CDR3 region: CASSSDRAGVREQYF. CDR3 nucleotide sequence: TGTGCCAGCAGCTCGGATAGAGCGGGAGTTCGGGAGCAGTACTTC.

This sequence joins TRBV29-1 and TRBJ1-2, with D perhaps matching TRBD1 (5 bases). The germline V gene encodes CDR1 SQVTM and CDR2 ANQGSEA. Trimming pared 5 bases from V and 10 bases from J, leaving 23 bases between. The CDR3 sequence is 14 residues long. The CDR3 loop reads CSVIPHPGLQSYTF. In DNA, the CDR3 is TGCAGCGTTATTCCCCATCCGGGACTCCAGTCCTACACCTTC.

The chain links TRBV28 to TRBJ2-2, with a tentative D call TRBD2 (6 bases). The CDR3 contains 14 residues. V was trimmed by 4 bases and J by 5 bases, leaving 11 bases between them. Germline CDR1 and CDR2: MDHEN and SYDVKM. The CDR3 bases are TGTGCCAGCAGTTCGACTAGACAGACCGGGGAGCTGTTTTTT. It encodes CASSSTRQTGELFF.

This clone came up once. This sample also contains other DNA sequences that code for the same CDR3. The chain carries TRBV7-2 and TRBJ2-1; possibly TRBD1 for D (6 bases). CDR3 length equals 14 residues. The germline CDR1 and CDR2 sequences are SGHTA and FQGNSA. The V and J ends lost 1 base and 10 bases respectively, with 14 bases between them. CDR3 sequence (DNA): TGTGCCAGCAGCTTAGGCCCACAGGGCGGGGAGCAGTTCTTC. It encodes CASSLGPQGGEQFF.

The rearrangement uses TRBV10-3 and TRBJ2-1; D may be TRBD2 (5 bases). The CDR3 sequence is 15 residues long. Germline loops: CDR1 ENHRY, CDR2 SYGVKD. V lost 0 bases, J lost 10 bases, and 16 bases lay in between. Written as DNA, the CDR3 is TGTGCCATCAGTGAGTCGCGGACTGGCTTTAGGGAGCAGTTCTTC. Its protein product is CAISESRTGFREQFF.

The gene calls are TRBV7-2 and TRBJ2-1; D is possibly TRBD2 (5 bases). CDR1 is SGHTA and CDR2 is FQGNSA in the germline V gene. V dropped 1 base and J dropped 6 bases, with 13 bases sitting between them. The CDR3 is 15 residues long. The CDR3 DNA reads as TGTGCCAGCAGCTTAGTGCGGACTTCTGTCAATGAGCAGTTCTTC. Its translation: CASSLVRTSVNEQFF. Full variable domain (remainder filled in from reference TRBV7-2 and TRBJ2-1): GAGVSQSPSNKVTEKGKDVELRCDPISGHTALYWYRQSLGQGLEFLIYFQGNSAPDKSGLPSDRFSAERTGGSVSTLTIQRTQQEDSAVYLCASSLVRTSVNEQFFGPGTRLTVL.

The CDR3 here is CASSLSDQETQYF. In DNA form, the CDR3 reads TGTGCCAGCAGTCTTAGCGACCAAGAGACCCAGTACTTC. The genes are TRBV2 and TRBJ2-5, with TRBD2 as a possible D gene (5 bases). This CDR3 has 13 amino acids. The germline CDR1 and CDR2 sequences are SNHLY and FYNNEI. With 5 bases removed from V and 0 bases from J, the gap between germline ends came to 7 bases. The complete variable domain, with remaining parts taken from reference TRBV2 and TRBJ2-5, reads EPEVTQTPSHQVTQMGQEVILRCVPISNHLYFYWYRQILGQKVEFLVSFYNNEISEKSEIFDDQFSVERPDGSNFTLKIRSTKLEDSAMYFCASSLSDQETQYFGPGTRLLVL.

The V and J genes are TRBV7-2 and TRBJ2-4; 7 bases align to TRBD2. This CDR3 is 19 amino acids long. The junction had 13 bases not matched to a gene; V was cut back by 1 base and J by 1 base. CDR1 is SGHTA and CDR2 is FQGNSA in the germline V gene. CDR3 DNA sequence: TGTGCCAGCAGCTTAGAGGCCCCCACCCTCGGGAGGGCCAAAAACATTCAGTACTTC. Protein: CASSLEAPTLGRAKNIQYF.

This rearrangement joins TRBV10-3 to TRBJ1-1; TRBD1 agrees at 12 bases. There are 16 residues in the CDR3. Trimming removed 3 bases from V and 4 bases from J; junction bases left unmatched: 6. The germline gives CDR1 ENHRY, CDR2 SYGVKD. The CDR3 region is CAISEPGQGAGTEAFF. The CDR3 DNA is TGTGCCATCAGTGAACCGGGACAGGGGGCAGGCACTGAAGCTTTCTTT.

The gene calls are TRBV2 and TRBJ1-2, with D hard to call. This CDR3 has 13 residues. From germline, CDR1 is SNHLY and CDR2 FYNNEI. Deletions cut 6 bases from V and 6 bases from J, with 14 bases between. The CDR3 loop is CASRRESGNGYTF. The CDR3, as DNA: TGTGCCAGCAGGAGGGAGTCCGGTAATGGCTACACCTTC.

V gene TRBV6-2 or TRBV6-3 combines with J gene TRBJ2-5, with D unresolved. The germline V gene has CDR1 MNHEY and CDR2 SVGEGT. This CDR3 has 11 residues. V dropped 5 bases and J dropped 5 bases, with 6 bases sitting between them. The CDR3 DNA reads as TGTGCCAGCAGTAACGGGGAGACCCAGTACTTC. This sequence encodes CASSNGETQYF.

The V and J genes are TRBV7-2 and TRBJ2-7; 7 nucleotides match TRBD2. This CDR3 has 17 amino acids. V dropped 5 bases and J dropped 0; count of bases not matched to a gene: 13. Germline V gives CDR1 SGHTA, CDR2 FQGNSA. The CDR3 DNA sequence: TGTGCCAGCAGCCGCCTTGGGGGAGGGGCCGGCTCCTACGAGCAGTACTTC. Its protein is CASSRLGGGAGSYEQYF.

This sequence joins TRBV5-6 and TRBJ2-3, with a tentative D call TRBD2 (7 bases). This CDR3 spans 14 amino acids. Trimming removed 7 bases from V and 0 bases from J, with 12 bases in between. The germline V gene has CDR1 SGHDT and CDR2 YYEEEE. The CDR3 nucleotides read TGTGCCAGCCTGGGGGGGCCTAGCACAGATACGCAGTATTTT. Translation: CASLGGPSTDTQYF. Full variable domain (missing parts from reference TRBV5-6 and TRBJ2-3): DAGVTQSPTHLIKTRGQQVTLRCSPKSGHDTVSWYQQALGQGPQFIFQYYEEEERQRGNFPDRFSGHQFPNYSSELNVNALLLGDSALYLCASLGGPSTDTQYFGPGTRLTVL.

The rearrangement uses TRBV18 and TRBJ2-1; 13 nucleotides agree with TRBD2. Losses at the gene ends were 3 bases for V and 7 bases for J; bases not matched to a gene: 6. The length of the CDR3 is 16 residues. The V gene's germline CDR1 is KGHSH and CDR2 LQKENI. In nucleotides, the CDR3 is TGTGCCAGCTCACCTCCGACTAGCGGGAGGAATAATGAGCAGTTCTTC. Its protein product is CASSPPTSGRNNEQFF.

The genes are TRBV11-2 and TRBJ2-3; TRBD2 matches at 7 bases. V was pared by 7 bases and J by 0 bases, with 4 bases of the junction left unmatched. Germline CDR1 and CDR2: SGHAT and FQNNGV. The CDR3 consists of 14 residues. In DNA form, the CDR3 reads TGTGCCAGCACGAATAGCGGGAGCACAGATACGCAGTATTTT. The encoded protein is CASTNSGSTDTQYF.

This clone was detected only once. The V call is TRBV11-3, the J call TRBJ2-3; TRBD2 agrees at 7 bases. In germline, CDR1 is SGHNT, CDR2 YENEEA. The CDR3 consists of 15 residues. J was trimmed by 4 bases and V by 2 bases; bases with no gene match: 6. The CDR3 DNA reads as TGTGCCAGCAGCTTAATGGCGGCGGGGGCAGATACGCAGTATTTT. It specifies CASSLMAAGADTQYF.

The chain recombines TRBV19 with TRBJ2-1, with D possibly TRBD2 on 5 matching bases. V was clipped by 4 bases and J by 7 bases, with 5 bases between them. The CDR3 contains 11 residues. The germline CDR1 and CDR2 sequences are LNHDA and SQIVND (reference sequence). This chain's CDR3 is CASSRGNEQFF. CDR3 in DNA: TGTGCCAGTAGTAGAGGGAATGAGCAGTTCTTC.

This clone was detected a few times. The J gene is TRBJ2-7, the V gene TRBV28; 8 positions match TRBD1. The CDR3 is 16 amino acids. V shed 7 bases, J shed 9 bases, and the junction held 20 bases outside the gene matches. Germline lookup yields CDR1 MDHEN and CDR2 SYDVKM. The CDR3 loop is CASTDRRTGIMVGQYF. DNA of the CDR3: TGTGCCAGCACCGACCGTCGGACAGGGATTATGGTCGGGCAGTACTTC.

The gene calls are TRBV2 and TRBJ2-7, with D perhaps matching TRBD1 (6 bases). CDR3 size: 14 residues. Trimming pared 7 bases from V and 0 bases from J, leaving 13 bases between. Germline V gene data show CDR1 as SNHLY and CDR2 as FYNNEI. The CDR3 nucleotides are TGTGCCAGCATCCGGACAGAAATCTCCTACGAGCAGTACTTC. This codes for CASIRTEISYEQYF.

V and J are TRBV2 and TRBJ1-2; 9 bases agree with TRBD1. Germline CDR1 is SNHLY and CDR2 is FYNNEI. The trim removed 6 bases at V and 7 bases at J, leaving 3 bases unmatched. The CDR3 is 12 residues long. CDR3 sequence reads: CASRGTGSGYTF. CDR3 nucleotide sequence: TGTGCCAGCAGAGGGACAGGGAGTGGCTACACCTTC.

CDR3: CASSWRTGYQETQYF. Written as DNA, the CDR3 is TGTGCCAGCTCATGGAGGACAGGATACCAAGAGACCCAGTACTTC. The rearrangement joins TRBV18 to TRBJ2-5; 7 nucleotides match TRBD1. CDR1 KGHSH and CDR2 LQKENI come from the germline V gene. J was trimmed by 0 bases and V by 5 bases; bases with no gene match: 6. The CDR3 contains 15 residues.

The chain is built from TRBV27 and TRBJ1-2; TRBD1 matches at 8 bases. V lost 2 bases and J lost 2; bases outside the gene matches: 7. Germline values: CDR1 MNHEY, CDR2 SMNVEV (reference sequence). The CDR3 runs to 16 residues. CDR3 DNA: TGTGCCAGCAGTTTAGTAGCACAGGGGGAAAACTATGGCTACACCTTC. The encoded protein is CASSLVAQGENYGYTF.